Below, 3 T cell receptor beta chains from the same sample are listed, as sequenced in a study of blood T cell repertoires in COVID-19. The method was immunoSEQ multiplex PCR; TCRdb's version includes in-frame clones alone and lacks a portion of them. Of around 300,000 clones in the sample, 91% were seen once. Sequencing input: peripheral blood. The receptors originated from a woman in her thirties with COVID-19, enrolled during active disease.

The chain carries TRBV30 and TRBJ1-6; 11 bases agree with TRBD1. The CDR3 spans 15 residues. Per germline, CDR1 GTSNPN and CDR2 SVGIG (reference sequence). Unmatched junction bases numbered 7, after V lost 3 bases and J lost 9 bases. The CDR3 loop is CAWRSGTGGSSPLHF. The CDR3 DNA is TGTGCCTGGAGATCCGGGACAGGGGGAAGTTCACCCCTCCACTTT.

V and J are TRBV5-1 and TRBJ1-1; no reliable D call. Between the trimmed V and J ends, which lost 3 bases and 0 bases, there was a span of 15 bases. Germline V gives CDR1 SGHRS, CDR2 YFSETQ. The CDR3 contains 16 residues. The CDR3 here is CASSSDIGFMNTEAFF. The CDR3 DNA reads as TGCGCCAGCAGCTCAGACATCGGATTCATGAACACTGAAGCTTTCTTT.

This sequence joins TRBV6-2 or TRBV6-3 and TRBJ2-2; 7 positions agree with TRBD1. CDR3 size: 16 residues. The J segment lost 5 bases and the V segment lost 2 bases, leaving 8 bases of the junction unmatched. Germline V gives CDR1 MNHEY, CDR2 SVGEGT. CDR3 DNA sequence: TGTGCCAGCAGTTACGTGGGCAGGGGGAGTACCGGGGAGCTGTTTTTT. Protein sequence: CASSYVGRGSTGELFF.